This TCR beta chain originates from a study of tumor-infiltrating lymphocytes in glioblastoma multiforme. Study results and caveats: TCR plus mutation findings rest on a single glioblastoma patient. T cells were not sorted into functional subsets.

On this clonotype: Its antigen is as yet unknown.

Three nested ARM-PCR rounds with V-beta and C-beta primers built TCRB libraries. MiXCR was run by TCRdb on the multiplex PCR reads, yielding one entry per CDR3 protein. The table includes some 14,000 distinct CDR3 sequences, 65% to 80% detected once. Material for sequencing was brain tumor tissue. The TCR comes from a male donor with glioblastoma.

The CDR3 protein is CASPGGSYNEQFF. The CDR3 DNA reads as TGTGCCAGCCCCGGTGGTTCCTACAATGAGCAGTTCTTC. The V gene is TRBV28, the J gene TRBJ2-1, with unresolved D. The germline V and J ends were trimmed by 8 bases and 1 base, with 9 bases remaining between them. In germline, CDR1 is MDHEN, CDR2 SYDVKM. This CDR3 comprises 13 residues.